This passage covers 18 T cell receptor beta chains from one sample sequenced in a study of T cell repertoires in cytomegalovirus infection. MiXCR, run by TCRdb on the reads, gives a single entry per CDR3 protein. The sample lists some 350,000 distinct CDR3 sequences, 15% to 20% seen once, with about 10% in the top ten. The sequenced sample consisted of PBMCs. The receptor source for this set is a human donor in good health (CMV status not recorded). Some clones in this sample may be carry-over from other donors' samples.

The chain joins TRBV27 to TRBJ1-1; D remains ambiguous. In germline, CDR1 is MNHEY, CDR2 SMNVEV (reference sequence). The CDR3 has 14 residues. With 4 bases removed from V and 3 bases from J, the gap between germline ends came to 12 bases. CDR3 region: CASSSVDGDTEAFF. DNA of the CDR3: TGTGCCAGCAGTTCCGTTGACGGGGACACTGAAGCTTTCTTT.

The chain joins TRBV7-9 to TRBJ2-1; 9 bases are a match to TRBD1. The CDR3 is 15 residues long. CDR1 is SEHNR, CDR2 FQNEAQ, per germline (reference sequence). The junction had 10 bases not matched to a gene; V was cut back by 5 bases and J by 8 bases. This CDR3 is CASSARQGDGDEQFF. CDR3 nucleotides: TGTGCCAGCAGCGCCAGACAGGGGGATGGAGATGAGCAGTTCTTC.

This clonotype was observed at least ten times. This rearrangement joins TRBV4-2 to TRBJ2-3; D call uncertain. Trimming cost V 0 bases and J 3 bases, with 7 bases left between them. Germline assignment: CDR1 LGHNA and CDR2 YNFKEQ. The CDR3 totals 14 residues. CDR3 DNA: TGTGCCAGCAGCCAAGACCGGCAGACAGATACGCAGTATTTT. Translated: CASSQDRQTDTQYF.

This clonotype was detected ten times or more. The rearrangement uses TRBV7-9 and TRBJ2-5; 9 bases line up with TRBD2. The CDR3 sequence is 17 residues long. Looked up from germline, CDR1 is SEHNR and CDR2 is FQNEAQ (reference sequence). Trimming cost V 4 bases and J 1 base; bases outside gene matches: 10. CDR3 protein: CASSSRASGAIQETQYF. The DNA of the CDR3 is TGTGCCAGCAGCTCCCGTGCTAGCGGGGCGATCCAAGAGACCCAGTACTTC.

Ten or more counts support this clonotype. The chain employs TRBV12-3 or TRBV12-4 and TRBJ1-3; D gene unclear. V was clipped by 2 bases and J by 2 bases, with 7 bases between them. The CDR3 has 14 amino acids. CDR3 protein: CASSLQGTGNTIYF. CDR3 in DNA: TGTGCCAGCAGTTTACAAGGAACTGGAAACACCATATATTTT.

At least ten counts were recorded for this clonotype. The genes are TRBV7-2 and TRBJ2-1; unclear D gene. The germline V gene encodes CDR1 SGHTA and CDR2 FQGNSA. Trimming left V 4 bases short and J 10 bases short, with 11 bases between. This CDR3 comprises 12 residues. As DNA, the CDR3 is TGTGCCAGCAGCTCCGTCAGGACCGAGCAGTTCTTC. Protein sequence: CASSSVRTEQFF.

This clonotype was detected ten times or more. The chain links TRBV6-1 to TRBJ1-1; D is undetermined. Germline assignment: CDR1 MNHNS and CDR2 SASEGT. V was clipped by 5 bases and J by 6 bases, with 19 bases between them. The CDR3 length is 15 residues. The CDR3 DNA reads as TGTGCCAGCAGTCAACGAGGAGGCCTTGGGGCTGAAGCTTTCTTT. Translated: CASSQRGGLGAEAFF.

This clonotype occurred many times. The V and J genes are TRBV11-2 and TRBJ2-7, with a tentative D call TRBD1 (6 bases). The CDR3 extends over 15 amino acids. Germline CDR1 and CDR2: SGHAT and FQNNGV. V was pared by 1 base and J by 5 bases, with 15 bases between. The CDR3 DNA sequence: TGTGCCAGCAGCTTAGTAGGACAGATCCCCGACGAGCAGTACTTC. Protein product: CASSLVGQIPDEQYF.

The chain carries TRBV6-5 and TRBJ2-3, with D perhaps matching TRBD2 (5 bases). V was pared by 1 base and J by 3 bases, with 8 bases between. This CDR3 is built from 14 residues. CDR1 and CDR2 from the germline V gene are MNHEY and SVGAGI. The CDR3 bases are TGTGCCAGCAGTTACTTTAAGCGGACAGATACGCAGTATTTT. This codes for CASSYFKRTDTQYF.

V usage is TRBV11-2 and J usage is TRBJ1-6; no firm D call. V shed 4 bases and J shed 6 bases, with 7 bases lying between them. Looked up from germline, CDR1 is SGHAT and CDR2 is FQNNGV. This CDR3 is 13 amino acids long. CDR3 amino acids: CASSSGSNSPLHF. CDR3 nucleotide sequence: TGTGCCAGCAGCTCAGGATCTAATTCACCCCTCCACTTT. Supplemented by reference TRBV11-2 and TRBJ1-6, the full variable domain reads EAGVAQSPRYKIIEKRQSVAFWCNPISGHATLYWYQQILGQGPKLLIQFQNNGVVDDSQLPKDRFSAERLKGVDSTLKIQPAKLEDSAVYLCASSSGSNSPLHFGNGTRLTVT.

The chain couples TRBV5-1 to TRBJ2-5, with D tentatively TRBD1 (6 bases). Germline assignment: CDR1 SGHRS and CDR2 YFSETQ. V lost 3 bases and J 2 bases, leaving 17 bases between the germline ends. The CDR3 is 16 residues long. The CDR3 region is CASSSQTGPRQETQYF. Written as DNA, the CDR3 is TGCGCCAGCAGCTCCCAGACAGGCCCACGACAAGAGACCCAGTACTTC.

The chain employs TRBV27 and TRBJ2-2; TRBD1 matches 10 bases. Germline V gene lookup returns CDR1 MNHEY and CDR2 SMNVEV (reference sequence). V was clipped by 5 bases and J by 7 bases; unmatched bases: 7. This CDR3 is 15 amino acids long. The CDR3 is CASSADRGPGGELFF. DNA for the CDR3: TGTGCCAGCAGTGCCGACAGGGGGCCCGGCGGGGAGCTGTTTTTT.

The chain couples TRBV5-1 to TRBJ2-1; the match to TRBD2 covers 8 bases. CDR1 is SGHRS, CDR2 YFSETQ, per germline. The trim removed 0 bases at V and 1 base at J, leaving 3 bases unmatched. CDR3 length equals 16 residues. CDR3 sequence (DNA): TGCGCCAGCAGCTTGGCCGGCGGGGGGTCCTACAATGAGCAGTTCTTC. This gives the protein CASSLAGGGSYNEQFF. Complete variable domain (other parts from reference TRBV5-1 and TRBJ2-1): KAGVTQTPRYLIKTRGQQVTLSCSPISGHRSVSWYQQTPGQGLQFLFEYFSETQRNKGNFPGRFSGRQFSNSRSEMNVSTLELGDSALYLCASSLAGGGSYNEQFFGPGTRLTVL.

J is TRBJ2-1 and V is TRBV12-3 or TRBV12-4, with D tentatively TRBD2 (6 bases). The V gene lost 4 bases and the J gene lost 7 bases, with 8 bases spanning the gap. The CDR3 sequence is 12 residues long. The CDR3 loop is CASSWRGNEQFF. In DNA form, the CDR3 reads TGTGCCAGCAGTTGGCGGGGTAATGAGCAGTTCTTC.

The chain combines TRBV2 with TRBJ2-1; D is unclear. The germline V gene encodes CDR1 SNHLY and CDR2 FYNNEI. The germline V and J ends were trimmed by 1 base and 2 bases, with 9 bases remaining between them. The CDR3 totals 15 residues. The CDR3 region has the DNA TGTGCCAGCAGTGAAGGGCGGATTCCCTACAATGAGCAGTTCTTC. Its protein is CASSEGRIPYNEQFF.

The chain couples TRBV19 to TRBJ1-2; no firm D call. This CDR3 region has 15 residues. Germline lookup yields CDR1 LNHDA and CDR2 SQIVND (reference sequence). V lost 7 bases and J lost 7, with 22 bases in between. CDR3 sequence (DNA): TGTGCCAGTACTCCTTTTTCACAGAACGTACGTGGCTACACCTTC. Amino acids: CASTPFSQNVRGYTF.

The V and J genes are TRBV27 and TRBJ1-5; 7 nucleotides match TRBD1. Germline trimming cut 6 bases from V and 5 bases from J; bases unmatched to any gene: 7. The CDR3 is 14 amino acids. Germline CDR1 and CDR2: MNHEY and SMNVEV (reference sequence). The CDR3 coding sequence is TGTGCCAGCAGACCCGGGACAGATTATCAGCCCCAGCATTTT. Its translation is CASRPGTDYQPQHF.

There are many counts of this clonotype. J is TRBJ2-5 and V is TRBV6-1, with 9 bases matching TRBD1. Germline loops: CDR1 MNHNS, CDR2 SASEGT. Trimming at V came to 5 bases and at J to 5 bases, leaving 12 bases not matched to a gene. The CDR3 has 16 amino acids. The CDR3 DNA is TGTGCCAGCAGTTCCATCAACAGGGGGCCCATCGAGACCCAGTACTTC. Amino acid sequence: CASSSINRGPIETQYF.